This T cell receptor (beta chain) was sequenced during a study of persistence of HIV-infected CD4 T cells. Study-level background: Antigen stimulation activated a lower proportion of cells, more of them memory, than anti-CD3/anti-CD28 stimulation.

There are a few counts of this clone. Its antigen is not identified. This was the immunoSEQ version 4 assay in survey mode. Here immunoSEQ multiplex PCR was the method, and the copy in TCRdb shows in-frame clones only, minus some. The sample includes roughly 35,000 clones, 87% seen only once; the top ten take approximately 1.3%. The CDR3 has 12 amino acids. V lost 2 bases to trimming and J lost 6 bases, with 7 bases between them. The germline gives CDR1 MGHDK, CDR2 SYGVNS. This nonspecific control used anti-CD3/anti-CD28 bead stimulation of CD4+ T cells. CD4+ T cells upregulating both CD40 ligand and CD69 were sorted as responding cells.

This sequence originates from an adult man with HIV who was CMV-seropositive. This chain uses TRBV25-1 with TRBJ1-2; D not resolved. Material: CD4+ T cells sorted from PBMCs after approximately 20-hour stimulation, obtained from a patient who received antiretroviral therapy. DNA for the CDR3: TGTGCCAGCAGTGAAGCTGACGATGGCTACACCTTC. Protein product: CASSEADDGYTF.